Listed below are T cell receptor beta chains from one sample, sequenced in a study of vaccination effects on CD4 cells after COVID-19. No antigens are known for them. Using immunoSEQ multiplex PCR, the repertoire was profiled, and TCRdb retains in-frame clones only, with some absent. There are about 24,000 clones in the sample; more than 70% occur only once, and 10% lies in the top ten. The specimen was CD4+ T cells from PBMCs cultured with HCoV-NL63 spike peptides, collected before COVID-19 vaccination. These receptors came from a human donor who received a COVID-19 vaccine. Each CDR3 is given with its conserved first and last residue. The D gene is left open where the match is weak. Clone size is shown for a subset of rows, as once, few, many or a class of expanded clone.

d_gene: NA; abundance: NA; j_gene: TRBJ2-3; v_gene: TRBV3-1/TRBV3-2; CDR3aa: CASSQERRFGTDTQYF; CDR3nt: TGTGCCAGCAGCCAAGAGCGGAGGTTCGGCACAGATACGCAGTATTTT
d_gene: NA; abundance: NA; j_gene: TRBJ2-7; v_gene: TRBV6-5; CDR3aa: CASRYGQQSGEQYF; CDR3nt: TGTGCCAGCAGGTACGGACAGCAGTCGGGGGAGCAGTACTTC
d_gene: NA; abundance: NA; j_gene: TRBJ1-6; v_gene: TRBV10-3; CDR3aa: CAIRPDTPNSPLHF; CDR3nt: TGTGCCATCAGACCGGACACCCCGAATTCACCCCTCCACTTT
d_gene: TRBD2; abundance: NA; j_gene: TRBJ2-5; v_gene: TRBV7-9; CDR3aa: CASSSSSGGWTQYF; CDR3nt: TGTGCCAGCAGCTCTTCTAGCGGGGGTTGGACCCAGTACTTC
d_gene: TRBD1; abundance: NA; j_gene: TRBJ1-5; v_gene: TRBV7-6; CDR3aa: CASSLEDRGHQPQHF; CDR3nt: TGTGCCAGCAGCTTAGAGGACAGGGGACATCAGCCCCAGCATTTT
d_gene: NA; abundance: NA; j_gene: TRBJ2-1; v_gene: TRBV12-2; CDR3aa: CASRLASIPSGSNEQFF; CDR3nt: TGTGCAAGTCGCTTAGCGAGTATCCCTAGCGGGAGCAATGAGCAGTTCTTC
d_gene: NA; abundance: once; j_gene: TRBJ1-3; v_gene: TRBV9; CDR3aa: CASSDPPGSGNTIYF; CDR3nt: TGTGCCAGCAGCGACCCACCCGGTTCTGGAAACACCATATATTTT
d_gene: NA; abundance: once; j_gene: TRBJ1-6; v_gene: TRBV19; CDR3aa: CASTYSPRNSPLHF; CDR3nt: TGTGCCAGTACGTACAGCCCTAGAAATTCACCCCTCCACTTT
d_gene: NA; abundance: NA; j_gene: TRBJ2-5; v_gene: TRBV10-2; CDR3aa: CASSAWADDRETQYF; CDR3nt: TGCGCCAGCAGTGCCTGGGCGGACGATAGAGAGACCCAGTACTTC
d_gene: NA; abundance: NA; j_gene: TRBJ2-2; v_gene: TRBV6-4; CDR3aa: CASSEEDTGELFF; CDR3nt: TGTGCCAGCAGTGAAGAGGACACCGGGGAGCTGTTTTTT
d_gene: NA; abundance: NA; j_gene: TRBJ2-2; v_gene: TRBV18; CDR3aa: CASSRGNTGELFF; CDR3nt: TGTGCCAGCTCACGGGGTAACACCGGGGAGCTGTTTTTT
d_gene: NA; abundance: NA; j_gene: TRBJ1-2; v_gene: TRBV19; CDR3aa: CASRVDYGYTF; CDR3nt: TGTGCCAGTAGGGTAGACTATGGCTACACCTTC
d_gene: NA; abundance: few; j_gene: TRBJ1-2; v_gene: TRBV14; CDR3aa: CASSPYIGVGGYTF; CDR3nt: TGTGCCAGCAGCCCCTACATAGGCGTGGGAGGCTACACCTTC
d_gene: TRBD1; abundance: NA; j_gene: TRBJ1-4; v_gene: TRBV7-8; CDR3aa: CASSSQGGGTNEKLFF; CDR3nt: TGTGCCAGCAGCTCCCAGGGGGGGGGCACTAATGAAAAACTGTTTTTT
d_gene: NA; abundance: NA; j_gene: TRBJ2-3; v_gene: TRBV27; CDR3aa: CASSFIGQSTDTQYF; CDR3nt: TGTGCCAGCAGTTTCATCGGACAAAGCACAGATACGCAGTATTTT
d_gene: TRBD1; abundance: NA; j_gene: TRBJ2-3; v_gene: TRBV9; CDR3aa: CASSVGGTGSTDTQYF; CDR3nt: TGTGCCAGCAGCGTAGGCGGGACAGGGAGTACAGATACGCAGTATTTT
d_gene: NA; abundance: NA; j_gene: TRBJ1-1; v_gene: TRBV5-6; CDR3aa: CASSQTVGWTEAFF; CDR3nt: TGTGCCAGCAGCCAGACAGTTGGGTGGACTGAAGCTTTCTTT
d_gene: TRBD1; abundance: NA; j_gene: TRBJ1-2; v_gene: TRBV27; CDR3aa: CASSQNRPRTGNGYTF; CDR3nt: TGTGCCAGCAGTCAAAACCGACCACGGACAGGGAACGGCTACACCTTC
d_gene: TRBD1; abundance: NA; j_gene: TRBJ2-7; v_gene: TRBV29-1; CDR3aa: CSVAFYRGEQYF; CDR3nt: TGCAGCGTTGCATTTTACAGGGGCGAGCAGTACTTC
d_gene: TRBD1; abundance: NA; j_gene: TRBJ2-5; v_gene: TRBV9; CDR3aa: CASSVRDSYQETQYF; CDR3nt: TGTGCCAGCAGCGTACGGGACAGCTACCAAGAGACCCAGTACTTC
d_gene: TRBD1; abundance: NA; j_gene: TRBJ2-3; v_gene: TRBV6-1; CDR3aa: CASSDRTGYSDTQYF; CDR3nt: TGTGCCAGCAGTGACAGGACAGGGTATTCAGATACGCAGTATTTT
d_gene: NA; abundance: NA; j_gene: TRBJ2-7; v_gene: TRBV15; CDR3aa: CATSRDGASYEQYF; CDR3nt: TGTGCCACCAGCAGAGATGGGGCGTCCTACGAGCAGTACTTC
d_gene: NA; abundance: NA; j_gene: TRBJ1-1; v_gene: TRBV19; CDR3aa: CASIGWVRRTNTEAFF; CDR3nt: TGTGCCAGTATAGGGTGGGTCAGGAGAACGAACACTGAAGCTTTCTTT
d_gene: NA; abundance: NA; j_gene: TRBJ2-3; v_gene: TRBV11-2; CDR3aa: CASSSDTQYF; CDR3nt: TGTGCCAGCAGCTCAGATACGCAGTATTTT
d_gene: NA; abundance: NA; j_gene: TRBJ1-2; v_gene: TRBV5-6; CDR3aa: CASSEVNYGYTF; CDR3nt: TGTGCCAGCAGCGAGGTGAACTATGGCTACACCTTC
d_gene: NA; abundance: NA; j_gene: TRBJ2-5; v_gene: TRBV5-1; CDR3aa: CASSLVGTQETQYF; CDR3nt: TGCGCCAGCAGCTTGGTGGGGACACAAGAGACCCAGTACTTC
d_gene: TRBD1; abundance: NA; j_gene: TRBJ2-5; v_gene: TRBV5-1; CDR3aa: CASSLTGAAQETQYF; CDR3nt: TGCGCCAGCAGCCTCACAGGGGCAGCCCAAGAGACCCAGTACTTC
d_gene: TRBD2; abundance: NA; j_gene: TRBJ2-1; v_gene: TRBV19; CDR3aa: CASSIMGGSSYNEQFF; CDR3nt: TGTGCCAGTAGTATAATGGGCGGGAGCTCCTACAATGAGCAGTTCTTC
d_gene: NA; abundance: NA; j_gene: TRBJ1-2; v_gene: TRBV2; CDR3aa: CASSVQGLIYGYTF; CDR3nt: TGTGCCAGCAGTGTCCAGGGGCTAATTTATGGCTACACCTTC
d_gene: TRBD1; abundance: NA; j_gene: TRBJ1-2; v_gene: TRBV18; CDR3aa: CASSLQGADGYTF; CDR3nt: TGTGCCAGCTCACTTCAGGGGGCAGATGGCTACACCTTC
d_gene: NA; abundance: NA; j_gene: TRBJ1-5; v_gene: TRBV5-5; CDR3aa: CASNGQPNQPQHF; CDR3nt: TGTGCCAGCAACGGACAGCCTAATCAGCCCCAGCATTTT
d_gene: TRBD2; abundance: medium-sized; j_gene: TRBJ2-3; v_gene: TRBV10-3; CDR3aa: CAISAGGQALDTQYF; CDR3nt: TGTGCCATCAGCGCGGGGGGCCAAGCTTTGGATACGCAGTATTTT
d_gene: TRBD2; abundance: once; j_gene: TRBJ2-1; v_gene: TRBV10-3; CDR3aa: CAISVGSLAEVYNEQFF; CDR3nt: TGTGCCATCAGTGTGGGATCACTAGCGGAAGTCTACAATGAGCAGTTCTTC
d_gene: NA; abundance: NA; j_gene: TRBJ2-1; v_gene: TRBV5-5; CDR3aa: CASSLSGRLDNEQFF; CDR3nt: TGTGCCAGCAGCCTGTCGGGGCGGCTGGACAATGAGCAGTTCTTC
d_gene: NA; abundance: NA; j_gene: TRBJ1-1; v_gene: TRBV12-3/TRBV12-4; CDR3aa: CASSLSTNTEAFF; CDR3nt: TGTGCCAGCAGTTTATCCACGAACACTGAAGCTTTCTTT
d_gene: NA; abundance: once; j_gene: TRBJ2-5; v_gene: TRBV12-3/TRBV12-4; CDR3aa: CASSFVGETQYF; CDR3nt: TGTGCCAGCAGTTTCGTTGGGGAGACCCAGTACTTC
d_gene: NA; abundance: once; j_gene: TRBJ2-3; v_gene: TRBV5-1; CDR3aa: CASSWDGLGDTQYF; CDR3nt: TGCGCCAGCAGCTGGGACGGGTTGGGAGATACGCAGTATTTT
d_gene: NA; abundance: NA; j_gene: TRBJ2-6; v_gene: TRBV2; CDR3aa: CASSAQGSGANVLTF; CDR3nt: TGTGCCAGCAGCGCACAGGGATCTGGGGCCAACGTCCTGACTTTC
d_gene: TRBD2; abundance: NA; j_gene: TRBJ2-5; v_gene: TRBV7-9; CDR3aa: CASSFYSREGETQYF; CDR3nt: TGTGCCAGCAGCTTCTACTCGAGGGAGGGGGAGACCCAGTACTTC
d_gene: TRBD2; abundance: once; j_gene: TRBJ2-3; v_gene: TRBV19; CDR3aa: CASSIIEAGVTSTDTQYF; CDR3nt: TGTGCCAGTAGTATTATCGAGGCGGGGGTGACTAGCACAGATACGCAGTATTTT
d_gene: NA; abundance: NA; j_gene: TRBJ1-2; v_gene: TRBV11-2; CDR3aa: CASSLPGRSYGYTF; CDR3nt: TGTGCCAGCAGCTTACCCGGACGGAGCTATGGCTACACCTTC
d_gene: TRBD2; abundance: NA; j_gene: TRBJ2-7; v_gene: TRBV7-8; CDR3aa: CASTAGLAGEHSYEQYF; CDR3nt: TGTGCCAGCACCGCAGGGCTAGCGGGAGAGCATTCCTACGAGCAGTACTTC
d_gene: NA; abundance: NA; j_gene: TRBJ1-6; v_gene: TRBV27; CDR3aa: CASSSPGQGSPHF; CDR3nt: TGTGCCAGCAGTTCTCCGGGACAAGGGAGTCCCCACTTT
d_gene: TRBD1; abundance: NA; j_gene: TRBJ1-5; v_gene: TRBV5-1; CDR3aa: CASSYRTGGEYSNQPQHF; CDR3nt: TGCGCCAGCAGCTACCGGACAGGCGGGGAATATAGCAATCAGCCCCAGCATTTT
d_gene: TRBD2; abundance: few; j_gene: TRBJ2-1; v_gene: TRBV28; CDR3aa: CASSFSPGREGFNEQFF; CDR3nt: TGTGCCAGCAGTTTTTCCCCGGGGAGGGAGGGGTTCAATGAGCAGTTCTTC
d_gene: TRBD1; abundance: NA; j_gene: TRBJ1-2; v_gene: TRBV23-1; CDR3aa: CASSQSILETGLRYGYTF; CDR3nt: TGCGCCAGCAGTCAATCTATTCTCGAGACAGGGCTACGCTATGGCTACACCTTC
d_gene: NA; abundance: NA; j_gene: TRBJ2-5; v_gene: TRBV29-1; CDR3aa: CSVARGAETQYF; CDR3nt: TGCAGCGTTGCTAGGGGCGCGGAGACCCAGTACTTC
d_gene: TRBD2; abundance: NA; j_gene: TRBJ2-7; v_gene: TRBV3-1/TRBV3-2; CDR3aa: CASSQLTTSGFSYEQYF; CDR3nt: TGTGCCAGCAGCCAATTGACGACTAGCGGGTTCTCCTACGAGCAGTACTTC
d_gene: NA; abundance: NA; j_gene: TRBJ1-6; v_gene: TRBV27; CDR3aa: CASSSPDRFNSPLHF; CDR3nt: TGTGCCAGCAGTTCCCCCGACAGGTTTAATTCACCCCTCCACTTT
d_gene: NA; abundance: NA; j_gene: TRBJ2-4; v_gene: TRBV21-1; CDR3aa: CASSKAQGLAFGENIQYF; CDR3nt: TGTGCCAGCAGCAAAGCGCAAGGACTAGCGTTCGGGGAAAACATTCAGTACTTC
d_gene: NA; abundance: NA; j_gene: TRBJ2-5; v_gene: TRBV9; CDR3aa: CASSVGTIQETQYF; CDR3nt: TGTGCCAGCAGCGTAGGTACGATCCAAGAGACCCAGTACTTC
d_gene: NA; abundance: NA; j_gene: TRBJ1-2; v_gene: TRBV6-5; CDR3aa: CASSPGMGTSGYTF; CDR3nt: TGTGCCAGCTCGCCCGGGATGGGGACGAGTGGCTACACCTTC
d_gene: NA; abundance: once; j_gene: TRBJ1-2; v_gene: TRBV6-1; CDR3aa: CASSEPLGKENYGYTF; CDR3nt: TGTGCCAGCAGTGAACCCCTCGGGAAGGAAAACTATGGCTACACCTTC
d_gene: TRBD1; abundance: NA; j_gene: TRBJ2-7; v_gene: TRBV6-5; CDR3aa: CASTSGGRGEQYF; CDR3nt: TGTGCCAGCACGTCAGGGGGCCGGGGCGAGCAGTACTTC
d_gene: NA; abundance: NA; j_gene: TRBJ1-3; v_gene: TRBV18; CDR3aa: CASSLSGVGNTIYF; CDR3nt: TGTGCCAGCTCATTATCGGGGGTTGGAAACACCATATATTTT